This T cell receptor (beta chain) was sequenced during a study of cytomegalovirus exposure and HLA in healthy donors. The CDR3 contains 13 residues. The V gene lost 0 bases and the J gene lost 8 bases, with 13 bases spanning the gap. Germline V CDR1 and CDR2: GTSNPN, SVGIG (reference sequence). Details on this clone: The antigen remains unidentified.

Assay used: immunoSEQ multiplex PCR; TCRdb lists only in-frame clones, some missing. The sample carries about 310,000 clones, 88% recorded once. Study results and caveats: Rare TCR sequences predominated, though certain public TCRs were found in many donors.

Sequencing was done on a sample of PBMCs. This chain uses TRBV30 with TRBJ1-2, with D perhaps matching TRBD1 (5 bases). The TCR comes from a man aged 25 to 40 in good health and CMV-seronegative. The CDR3, as DNA: TGTGCCTGGAGTGTCGCACAGGCGAACGGCTACACCTTC. Translation: CAWSVAQANGYTF.